This entry concerns a single TCR beta chain. Repertoires were generated with immunoSEQ multiplex PCR, while TCRdb's copy carries only in-frame clones and drops some. The top ten clones hold 0.35% to 0.45% of a sample with millions of clones, 85% to 95% of them seen once. V trimming: 3 bases; J trimming: 0 bases; junction bases outside the gene matches: 12. In germline, CDR1 is SEHNR, CDR2 FQNEAQ (reference sequence). The CDR3 is 18 residues long. The data were taken from a study of shared clonotypes between healthy human individuals. This TCR came from a man between 18 and 35 years old in good health. Some clones in this sample may be carry-over from other donors' samples. Source material: naive CD4+ T cells from PBMCs. As for subset: CD45RA+ positively selected. This rearrangement joins TRBV7-9 to TRBJ2-3; TRBD1 matches 7 bases. CDR3 sequence (DNA): TGTGCCAGCAGCTTCACCTACGCTACAGGGGCTAGCACAGATACGCAGTATTTT. It specifies CASSFTYATGASTDTQYF.